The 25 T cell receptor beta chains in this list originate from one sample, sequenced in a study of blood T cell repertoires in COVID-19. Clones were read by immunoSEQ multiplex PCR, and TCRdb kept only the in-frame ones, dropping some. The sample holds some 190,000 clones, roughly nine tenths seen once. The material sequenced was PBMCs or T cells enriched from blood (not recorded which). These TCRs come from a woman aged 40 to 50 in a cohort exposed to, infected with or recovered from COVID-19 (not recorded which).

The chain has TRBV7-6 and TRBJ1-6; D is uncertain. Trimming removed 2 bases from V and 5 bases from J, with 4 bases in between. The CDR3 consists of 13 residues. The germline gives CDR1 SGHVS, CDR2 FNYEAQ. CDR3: CASSLFNNSPLHF. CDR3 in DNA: TGTGCCAGCAGCTTATTCAATAATTCACCCCTCCACTTT.

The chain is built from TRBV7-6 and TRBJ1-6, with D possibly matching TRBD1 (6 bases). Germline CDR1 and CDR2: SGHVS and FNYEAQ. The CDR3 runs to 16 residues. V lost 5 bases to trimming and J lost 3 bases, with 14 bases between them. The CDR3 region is CASSAQGGGYNSPLHF. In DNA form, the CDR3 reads TGTGCCAGCAGCGCACAGGGAGGGGGCTATAATTCACCCCTCCACTTT.

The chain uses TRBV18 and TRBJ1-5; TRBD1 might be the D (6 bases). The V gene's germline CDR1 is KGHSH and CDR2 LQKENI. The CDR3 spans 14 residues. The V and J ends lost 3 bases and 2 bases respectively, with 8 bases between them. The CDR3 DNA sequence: TGTGCCAGCTCACCGGGGGCAGGCAATCAGCCCCAGCATTTT. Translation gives CASSPGAGNQPQHF. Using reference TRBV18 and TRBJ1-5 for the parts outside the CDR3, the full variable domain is NAGVMQNPRHLVRRRGQEARLRCSPMKGHSHVYWYRQLPEEGLKFMVYLQKENIIDESGMPKERFSAEFPKEGPSILRIQQVVRGDSAAYFCASSPGAGNQPQHFGDGTRLSIL.

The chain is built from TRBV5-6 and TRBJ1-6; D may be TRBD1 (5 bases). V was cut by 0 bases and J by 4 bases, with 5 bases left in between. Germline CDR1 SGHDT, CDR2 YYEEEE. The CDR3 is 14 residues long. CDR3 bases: TGTGCCAGCAGCTTGGGACAGTATAATTCACCCCTCCACTTT. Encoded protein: CASSLGQYNSPLHF. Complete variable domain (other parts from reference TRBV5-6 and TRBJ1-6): DAGVTQSPTHLIKTRGQQVTLRCSPKSGHDTVSWYQQALGQGPQFIFQYYEEEERQRGNFPDRFSGHQFPNYSSELNVNALLLGDSALYLCASSLGQYNSPLHFGNGTRLTVT.

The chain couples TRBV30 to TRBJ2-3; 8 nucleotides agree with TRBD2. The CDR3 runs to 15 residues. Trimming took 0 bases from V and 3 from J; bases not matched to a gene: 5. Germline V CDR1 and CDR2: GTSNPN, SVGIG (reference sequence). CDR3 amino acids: CAWSVLGLETDTQYF. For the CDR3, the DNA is TGTGCCTGGAGTGTATTGGGACTAGAAACAGATACGCAGTATTTT.

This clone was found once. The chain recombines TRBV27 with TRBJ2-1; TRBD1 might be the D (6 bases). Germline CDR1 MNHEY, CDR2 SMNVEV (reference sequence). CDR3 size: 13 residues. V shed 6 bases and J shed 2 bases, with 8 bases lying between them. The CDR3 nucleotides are TGTGCCAGCAGCCGGGACACCTACAATGAGCAGTTCTTC. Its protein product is CASSRDTYNEQFF.

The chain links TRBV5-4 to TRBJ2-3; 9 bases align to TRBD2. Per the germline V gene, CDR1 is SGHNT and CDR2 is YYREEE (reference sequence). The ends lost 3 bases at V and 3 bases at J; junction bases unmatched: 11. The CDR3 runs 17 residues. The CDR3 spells CASSSFQGTSLTDTQYF. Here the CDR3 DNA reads TGTGCCAGCAGCTCATTTCAGGGGACTAGCTTAACAGATACGCAGTATTTT.

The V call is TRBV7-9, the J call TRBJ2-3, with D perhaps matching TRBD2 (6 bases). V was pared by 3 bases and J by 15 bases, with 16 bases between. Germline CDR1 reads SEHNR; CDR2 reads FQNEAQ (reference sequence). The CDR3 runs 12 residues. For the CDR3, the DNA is TGTGCCAGCAGCTTGTCTGGGCGGGACCAATATTTT. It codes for CASSLSGRDQYF.

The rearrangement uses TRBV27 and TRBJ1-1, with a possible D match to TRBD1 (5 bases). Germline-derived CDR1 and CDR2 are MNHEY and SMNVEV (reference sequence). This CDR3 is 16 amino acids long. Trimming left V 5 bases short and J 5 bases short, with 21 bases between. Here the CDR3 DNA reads TGTGCCAGCAGTAGGGAACCCCGGACTCGGGGGACTGAAGCTTTCTTT. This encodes CASSREPRTRGTEAFF.

CDR3 protein: CASSLRASGGSSSYEQYF. The CDR3 DNA is TGTGCCAGCAGCTTACGGGCTAGCGGGGGGTCCTCCTCCTACGAGCAGTACTTC. The chain is built from TRBV7-8 and TRBJ2-7; 11 positions match TRBD2. The CDR3 spans 18 residues. Germline V gene sequence: CDR1 SGHVS, CDR2 FQNEAQ. V gave up 2 bases and J gave up 0 bases; unmatched junction bases: 9.

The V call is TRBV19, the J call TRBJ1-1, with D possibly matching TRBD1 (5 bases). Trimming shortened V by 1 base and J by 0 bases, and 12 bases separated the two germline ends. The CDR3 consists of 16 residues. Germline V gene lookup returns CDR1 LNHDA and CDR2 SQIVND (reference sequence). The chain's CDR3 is CASSIGAGGMNTEAFF. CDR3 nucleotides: TGTGCCAGTAGTATAGGAGCTGGGGGGATGAACACTGAAGCTTTCTTT.

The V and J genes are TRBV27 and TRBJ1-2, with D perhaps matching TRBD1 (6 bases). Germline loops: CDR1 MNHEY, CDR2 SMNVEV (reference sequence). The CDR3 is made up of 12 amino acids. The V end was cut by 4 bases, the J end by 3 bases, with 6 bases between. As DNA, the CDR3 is TGTGCCAGCAGTTCAGGGGACTATGGCTACACCTTC. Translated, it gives CASSSGDYGYTF.

CDR3: CASSTGRGEQYF. The CDR3 nucleotides are TGTGCCAGCAGCACCGGACGGGGCGAGCAGTACTTC. The V and J genes are TRBV9 and TRBJ2-7; possible D gene TRBD2, 5 bases. The V end lost 4 bases, the J end lost 6 bases, and 11 bases lay between the germline ends. The CDR3 extends over 12 amino acids. The germline CDR1 and CDR2 sequences are SGDLS and YYNGEE.

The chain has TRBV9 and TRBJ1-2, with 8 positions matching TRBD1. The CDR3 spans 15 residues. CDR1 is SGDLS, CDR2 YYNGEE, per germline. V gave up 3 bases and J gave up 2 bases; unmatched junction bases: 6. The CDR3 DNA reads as TGTGCCAGCAGCGCTGGACAGGGACCCAACTATGGCTACACCTTC. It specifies CASSAGQGPNYGYTF.

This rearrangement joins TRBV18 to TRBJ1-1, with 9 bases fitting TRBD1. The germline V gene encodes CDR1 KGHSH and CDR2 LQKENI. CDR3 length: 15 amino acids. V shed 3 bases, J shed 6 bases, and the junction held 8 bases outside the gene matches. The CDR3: CASSPGTGRDSEAFF. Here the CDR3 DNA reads TGTGCCAGCTCACCCGGGACAGGGAGGGATTCTGAAGCTTTCTTT.

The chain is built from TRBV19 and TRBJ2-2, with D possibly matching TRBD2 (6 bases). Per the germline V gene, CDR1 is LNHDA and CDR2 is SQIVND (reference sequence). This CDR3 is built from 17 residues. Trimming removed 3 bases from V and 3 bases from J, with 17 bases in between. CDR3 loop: CASSIRAGRLYTGELFF. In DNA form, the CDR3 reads TGTGCCAGTAGTATTCGTGCGGGACGGCTGTACACCGGGGAGCTGTTTTTT.

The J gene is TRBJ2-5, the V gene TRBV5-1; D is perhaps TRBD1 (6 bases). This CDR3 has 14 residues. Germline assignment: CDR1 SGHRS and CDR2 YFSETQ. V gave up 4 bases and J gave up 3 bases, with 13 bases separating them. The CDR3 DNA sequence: TGCGCCAGCAGCGGGCCCCGGACAGAAGAGACCCAGTACTTC. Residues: CASSGPRTEETQYF.

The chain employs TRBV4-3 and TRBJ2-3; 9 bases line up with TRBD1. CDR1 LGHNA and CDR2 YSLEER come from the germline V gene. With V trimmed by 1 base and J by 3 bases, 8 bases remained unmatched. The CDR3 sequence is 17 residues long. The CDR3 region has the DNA TGCGCCAGCAGCCAAGGGCTTGGGACAGGGAGGACAGATACGCAGTATTTT. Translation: CASSQGLGTGRTDTQYF.

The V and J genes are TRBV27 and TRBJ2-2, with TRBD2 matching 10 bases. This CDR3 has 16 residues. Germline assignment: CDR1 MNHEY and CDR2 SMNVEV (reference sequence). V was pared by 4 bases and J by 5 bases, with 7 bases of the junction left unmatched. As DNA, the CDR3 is TGTGCCAGCAGTTGGCTAGCGGGGGCGGGAACCGGGGAGCTGTTTTTT. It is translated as CASSWLAGAGTGELFF.

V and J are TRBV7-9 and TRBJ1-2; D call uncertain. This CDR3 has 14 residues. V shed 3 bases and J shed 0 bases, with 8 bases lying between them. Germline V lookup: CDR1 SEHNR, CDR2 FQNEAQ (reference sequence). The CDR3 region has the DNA TGTGCCAGCAGCTTCACAGAAGCTAACTATGGCTACACCTTC. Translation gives CASSFTEANYGYTF. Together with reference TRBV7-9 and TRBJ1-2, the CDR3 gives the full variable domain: DTGVSQNPRHKITKRGQNVTFRCDPISEHNRLYWYRQTLGQGPEFLTYFQNEAQLEKSRLLSDRFSAERPKGSFSTLEIQRTEQGDSAMYLCASSFTEANYGYTFGSGTRLTVV.

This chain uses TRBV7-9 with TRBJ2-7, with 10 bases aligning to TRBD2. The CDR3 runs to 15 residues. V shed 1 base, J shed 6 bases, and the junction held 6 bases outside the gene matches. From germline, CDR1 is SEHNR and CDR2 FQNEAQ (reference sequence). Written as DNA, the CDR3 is TGTGCCAGCAGCTTAGAGCTAGCGGGAGTCCCCGAGCAGTACTTC. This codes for CASSLELAGVPEQYF. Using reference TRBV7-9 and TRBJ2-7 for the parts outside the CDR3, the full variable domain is DTGVSQNPRHKITKRGQNVTFRCDPISEHNRLYWYRQTLGQGPEFLTYFQNEAQLEKSRLLSDRFSAERPKGSFSTLEIQRTEQGDSAMYLCASSLELAGVPEQYFGPGTRLTVT.

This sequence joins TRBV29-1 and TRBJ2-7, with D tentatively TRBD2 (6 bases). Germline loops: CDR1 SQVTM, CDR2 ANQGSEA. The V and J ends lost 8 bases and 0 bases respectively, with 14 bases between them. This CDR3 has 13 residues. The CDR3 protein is CSLRLGVSYEQYF. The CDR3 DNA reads TGCAGCCTCCGACTAGGGGTCTCCTACGAGCAGTACTTC.

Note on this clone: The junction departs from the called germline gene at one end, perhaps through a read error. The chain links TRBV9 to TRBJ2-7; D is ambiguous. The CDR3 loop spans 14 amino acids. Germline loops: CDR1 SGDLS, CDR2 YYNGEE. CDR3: CASSGGLISDEQYF. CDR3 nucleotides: TGTGCCAGCAGCGGTGGCCTTATCTCCGACGAGCAGTACTTC.

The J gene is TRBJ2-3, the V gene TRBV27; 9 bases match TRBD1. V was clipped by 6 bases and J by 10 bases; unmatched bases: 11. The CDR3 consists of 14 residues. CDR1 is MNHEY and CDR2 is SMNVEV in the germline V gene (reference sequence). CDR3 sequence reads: CASSLQGARTAQYF. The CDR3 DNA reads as TGTGCCAGCAGCCTACAGGGGGCGAGGACGGCGCAGTATTTT.

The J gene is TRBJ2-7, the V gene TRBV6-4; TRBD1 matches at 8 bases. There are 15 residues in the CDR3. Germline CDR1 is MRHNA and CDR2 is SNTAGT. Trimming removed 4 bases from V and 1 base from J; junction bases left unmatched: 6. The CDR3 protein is CASSGDRKGSYEQYF. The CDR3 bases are TGTGCCAGCAGTGGGGACAGGAAAGGGTCCTACGAGCAGTACTTC.